The sequence of this T cell receptor beta chain was determined in a study of human T cells and chemical hapten exposure. Regarding time point: patch test 3, about 24 weeks after DPC sensitization. Treatment meaning: therapeutic diphenylcyclopropenone sensitization with weekly scalp DPC. Trimming removed 6 bases at V and 3 bases at J, with 17 bases between. Germline V CDR1 and CDR2: SQVTM, ANQGSEA. CDR3 size: 14 residues. Overall study findings and caveats: Versus controls, significantly more large CDR3 similarity clusters arose from expanded TCRs. Following DPC sensitization, TCRs present above 1 in 1000 frequency showed no change.

As concerns this clonotype: Antigen unknown.

In the library, unique molecular identifiers were attached to individual cDNA molecules. As handled by the study authors: Sampled TCR counts reached a median of approximately 94,000 per sample, with values ranging from 23,224 to 690,600. TCRdb fed the RACE reads into MiXCR, producing one record per CDR3 protein. The V and J calls come from TCRdb's annotation, not from the publication. This table holds about 190,000 distinct CDR3 sequences, more than 20% found once. This sequence joins TRBV29-1 and TRBJ1-2; possibly TRBD1 for D (6 bases). The sample consisted of whole blood, taken in connection with sensitization to the hapten diphenylcyclopropenone (DPC). This clonotype was obtained from a middle-aged woman with alopecia areata. Some clones in this sample may be carry-over from other donors' samples. CDR3 DNA sequence: TGCAGCGTCCGCATTATGGACAGCGACTATGGCTACACCTTC. Encoded protein: CSVRIMDSDYGYTF.